The present TCR beta chain was sequenced within a study of T cell responses to AZD1222 COVID-19 vaccine. Study-wide findings and caveats: Repertoire collection took place solely once the T cell response had peaked. Vaccine-associated CD4 TCRs ranged over spike, dominating at 160-218 and 743-854. The donor group comprised mostly white British people and more females; the analysis possibly underestimated clonal diversity. Receipt of two AZD1222 doses was followed by a rise in Spike-specific TCR breadth and depth.

Here immunoSEQ multiplex PCR was the method, and the copy in TCRdb shows in-frame clones only, minus some. Of approximately 76,000 clones listed, around four fifths are singletons. This clone was observed once. The antigen remains undetermined. The V and J ends lost 0 bases and 4 bases respectively, with 6 bases between them. The germline gives CDR1 SGDLS, CDR2 YYNGEE. The CDR3 is 13 amino acids. This receptor was taken from an adult in good health. The sequencing here drew on peripheral blood, taken on day 0 of AZD1222 vaccination. The rearrangement links TRBV9 to TRBJ2-3; D may be TRBD2 (5 bases). Here the CDR3 DNA reads TGTGCCAGCAGCGTAGGAGGGTCAGATACGCAGTATTTT. This translates into CASSVGGSDTQYF.